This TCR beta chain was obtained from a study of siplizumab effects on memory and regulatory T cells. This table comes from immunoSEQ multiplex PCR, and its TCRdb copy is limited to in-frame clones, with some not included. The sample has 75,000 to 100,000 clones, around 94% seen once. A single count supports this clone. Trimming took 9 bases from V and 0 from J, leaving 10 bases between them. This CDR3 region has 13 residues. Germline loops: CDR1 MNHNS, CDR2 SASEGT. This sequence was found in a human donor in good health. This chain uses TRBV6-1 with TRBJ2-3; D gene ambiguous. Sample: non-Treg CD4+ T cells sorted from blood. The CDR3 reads CASPAPSTDTQYF. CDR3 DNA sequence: TGTGCCAGTCCTGCACCCAGCACAGATACGCAGTATTTT.